The 10 T cell receptor beta chains below were found in one sample sequenced in a study of response to subunit inactivated influenza vaccine. One entry per CDR3 protein results from TCRdb running MiXCR on the RT-PCR reads. The data hold some 570,000 distinct CDR3 sequences, with approximately 10% observed a single time. This sample also belongs to another study, concerning T cells expressing NK-cell markers. From that second work: Researchers built TCR beta cDNA using 5'RACE template switching with UMIs.

The sequenced sample was PBMCs from blood, obtained on the day of vaccination. The receptor set was obtained from a man between 45 and 60 years old who received an inactivated influenza vaccine.

The sample holds many counts of this clonotype. J is TRBJ1-6 and V is TRBV7-2; D perhaps matches TRBD1 (6 bases). CDR3 length: 16 residues. V was trimmed by 5 bases and J by 1 base, leaving 12 bases between them. CDR1 and CDR2 from the germline V gene are SGHTA and FQGNSA. The CDR3 DNA follows: TGTGCCAGCAGCCTAGGGGGAAGATCCTATAATTCACCCCTCCACTTT. It specifies CASSLGGRSYNSPLHF.

This clonotype was observed a handful of times. The chain recombines TRBV27 with TRBJ2-1; D is perhaps TRBD2 (6 bases). V gave up 6 bases and J gave up 14 bases, with 17 bases separating them. Germline CDR1 reads MNHEY; CDR2 reads SMNVEV (reference sequence). The CDR3 runs 12 residues. This CDR3 reads CASSRENLGEFF. The CDR3 DNA is TGTGCCAGCAGCCGGGAGAATCTAGGGGAGTTCTTC.

The chain joins TRBV7-8 to TRBJ2-5; a possible D gene is TRBD1 (5 bases). The CDR3 covers 16 residues. Trimming shortened V by 3 bases and J by 5 bases, and 19 bases separated the two germline ends. CDR1 is SGHVS and CDR2 is FQNEAQ in the germline V gene. The CDR3 here is CASSFGLTVVMETQYF. In nucleotides, the CDR3 is TGTGCCAGCAGCTTTGGATTGACAGTCGTTATGGAGACCCAGTACTTC.

This clonotype showed up just a few times. Written as DNA, the CDR3 is TGCAGTGCTAGATATTACGGGAACACAGATACGCAGTATTTT. It encodes CSARYYGNTDTQYF. The chain recombines TRBV20-1 with TRBJ2-3; D may be TRBD2 (5 bases). The CDR3 is made up of 14 amino acids. The germline V gene has CDR1 DFQATT and CDR2 SNEGSKA (reference sequence). V was cut by 2 bases and J by 2 bases, with 11 bases left in between.

V is TRBV27 and J is TRBJ1-3, with unresolved D. Germline V gives CDR1 MNHEY, CDR2 SMNVEV (reference sequence). The CDR3 contains 15 residues. V was cut by 6 bases and J by 0 bases, with 12 bases left in between. In DNA, the CDR3 is TGTGCCAGCAGAACGGACGGCAGCTCTGGAAACACCATATATTTT. Protein: CASRTDGSSGNTIYF.

J is TRBJ2-2 and V is TRBV18; D not resolved. CDR3 length equals 14 residues. The germline V and J ends were trimmed by 0 bases and 5 bases, with 7 bases remaining between them. CDR1 and CDR2 from the germline V gene are KGHSH and LQKENI. As DNA, the CDR3 is TGTGCCAGCTCACCACCCGGACGTACCGGGGAGCTGTTTTTT. Translating it yields CASSPPGRTGELFF. Variable domain in full (rest from reference TRBV18 and TRBJ2-2): NAGVMQNPRHLVRRRGQEARLRCSPMKGHSHVYWYRQLPEEGLKFMVYLQKENIIDESGMPKERFSAEFPKEGPSILRIQQVVRGDSAAYFCASSPPGRTGELFFGEGSRLTVL.

This clonotype has at least ten counts. The rearrangement joins TRBV29-1 to TRBJ2-3, with 9 nucleotides matching TRBD2. The J segment lost 4 bases and the V segment lost 7 bases, leaving 9 bases of the junction unmatched. This CDR3 is built from 14 residues. Germline assignment: CDR1 SQVTM and CDR2 ANQGSEA. The CDR3 here is CSAVVAGAADTQYF. The CDR3 DNA reads TGCAGCGCCGTAGTAGCGGGAGCGGCAGATACGCAGTATTTT.

The rearrangement links TRBV5-1 to TRBJ2-1; 14 nucleotides match TRBD2. The germline CDR1 and CDR2 sequences are SGHRS and YFSETQ. V was clipped by 4 bases and J by 6 bases; unmatched bases: 18. CDR3 length: 20 residues. CDR3 in DNA: TGCGCCAGCAGCCCCGGGACTAGCGGGAGTGGTTGGTGGGTCTTCAATGAGCAGTTCTTC. Translating gives CASSPGTSGSGWWVFNEQFF.

This clonotype was recorded a few times. The rearrangement uses TRBV11-1 and TRBJ1-1; no reliable D call. Germline CDR1 reads SGHAT; CDR2 reads FQDESV (reference sequence). The germline V and J ends were trimmed by 0 bases and 4 bases, with 9 bases remaining between them. The CDR3 is 14 residues long. The DNA for the CDR3 is TGTGCCAGCAGCTTAGCGGAAGGAAGCACTGAAGCTTTCTTT. Protein product: CASSLAEGSTEAFF.

This clonotype was found many times. The V and J genes are TRBV25-1 and TRBJ2-1; the D call may be TRBD1 or TRBD2 (6 bases each). CDR1 and CDR2 from the germline V gene are MGHDK and SYGVNS. The CDR3 sequence is 16 residues long. The V end lost 1 base, the J end lost 6 bases, and 16 bases lay between the germline ends. In DNA form, the CDR3 reads TGTGCCAGCAGTGAATTCTGGGGGGCTCGCACCAATGAGCAGTTCTTC. Its protein is CASSEFWGARTNEQFF. Full variable domain (remainder filled in from reference TRBV25-1 and TRBJ2-1): EADIYQTPRYLVIGTGKKITLECSQTMGHDKMYWYQQDPGMELHLIHYSYGVNSTEKGDLSSESTVSRIRTEHFPLTLESARPSHTSQYLCASSEFWGARTNEQFFGPGTRLTVL.